This T cell receptor beta chain was found in a study of blood T cell repertoires in COVID-19. About the study: Spain, Italy and the United States supplied samples that represented acute and convalescent COVID-19. The cDNA or gDNA used as material had been derived from T cells, B-cell-depleted T cells, or PBMCs.

V was clipped by 5 bases and J by 0 bases, with 23 bases between them. Germline lookup yields CDR1 SGHTA and CDR2 FQGNSA. This CDR3 comprises 19 residues. TCRdb's copy holds only in-frame clones and misses some; the assay was immunoSEQ multiplex PCR. The top ten hold less than 40% of the sample, which has almost 85,000 clones, over 70% seen once. The chain has TRBV7-2 and TRBJ2-1, with D possibly matching TRBD2 (6 bases). This clonotype originated in a man older than 75 with active or convalescent COVID-19. Material for sequencing was peripheral blood. The chain's CDR3 is CASSRLPVLAANSYNEQFF. In DNA, the CDR3 is TGTGCCAGCAGCCGTCTTCCGGTCTTAGCGGCCAACTCCTACAATGAGCAGTTCTTC.